The present TCR beta chain was sequenced within a study of PD-L1 blockade in urothelial cancer. Across the study: Starting in about 2014, patients were given atezolizumab (1,200 mg intravenously every 3 weeks). A median approximately 140,000 T cells were found in blood samples. At 6 weeks and at 3 weeks (second dose) after treatment start, blood was analyzed.

CDR1 and CDR2 (germline): SGHDT, YYEEEE. The CDR3 consists of 15 residues. Trimming left V 0 bases short and J 0 bases short, with 7 bases between. Spiking of synthetic TCR analog templates was performed in each PCR. TCRdb's copy holds only in-frame clones and misses some; the assay was immunoSEQ multiplex PCR. Here the sample spans roughly 60,000 clones, roughly 82% being singletons. The clonotype was recovered from a man aged 65 to 79 with urothelial cancer. The source was PBMCs, collected around atezolizumab (anti-PD-L1) treatment. This chain uses TRBV5-6 with TRBJ1-5; D is unclear. For the CDR3, the DNA is TGTGCCAGCAGCTTGGCTCTATATAGCAATCAGCCCCAGCATTTT. This codes for CASSLALYSNQPQHF.